The entry that follows covers one T cell receptor (beta chain) sequence. This record comes from a study of cytomegalovirus exposure and HLA in healthy donors. The PCR was carried out with 60 Vbeta primers and 13 Jbeta primers. This table comes from immunoSEQ multiplex PCR, and its TCRdb copy is limited to in-frame clones, with some not included. Its clone listing holds 150,000 to 200,000 clones. The sequenced sample consisted of PBMCs. This TCR derives from a young man in good health and CMV-seronegative.

In nucleotides, the CDR3 is TGTGCCAGCAGCTTAGGGCCTACTAGCGGTGCGAACACCGGGGAGCTGTTTTTT. Its protein is CASSLGPTSGANTGELFF. The chain combines TRBV11-3 with TRBJ2-2; TRBD2 matches at 8 bases. This CDR3 region has 18 residues. Trimming cost V 1 base and J 0 bases; bases outside gene matches: 7. The germline gives CDR1 SGHNT, CDR2 YENEEA.